This T cell receptor (beta chain) came from a study of response to subunit inactivated influenza vaccine. This clonotype has only a few counts. Its antigen is not identified. TCRdb passed the RT-PCR reads through MiXCR, listing each CDR3 protein once. The table lists roughly 500,000 distinct CDR3 sequences, about 25% of them singletons. The CDR3 is made up of 15 amino acids. V lost 2 bases, J lost 9 bases, and 9 bases stayed unmatched. The germline gives CDR1 SGHTA, CDR2 FQGNSA. The study's findings and limits: The authors suggested that few new T cells are recruited per seasonal influenza vaccination.

This sequence was found in a man in his fifties who received an inactivated influenza vaccine. The chain has TRBV7-2 and TRBJ2-2, with 7 bases that match TRBD2. The input for sequencing was CD4+ T cells sorted from PBMCs, taken approximately 5 days after vaccination. CDR3 sequence reads: CASSLRAGRGRELFF. CDR3 nucleotide sequence: TGTGCCAGCAGCTTAAGAGCGGGGAGGGGTCGGGAGCTGTTTTTT.